This T cell receptor (beta chain) was identified in a study of beta chain features in type 1 diabetes (dated by TCRdb to 2016 to 2018). Regarding the research as a whole: Mean age, gender distribution, total cell number and subset yield were not different between patients and healthy donors. Across all samples, roughly 110,000,000 sorted cells were examined, and cell number per subset correlated strongly with RNA yield. The study compared the TCRB repertoires of sorted circulating CD4+ T cell subsets in recently diagnosed type 1 diabetes patients with those in matched healthy donors. Regulatory and stem cell-like memory subsets were isolated from only 8 patients and about eight healthy donors, whereas naive and central memory subsets came from all 30 or so donors. Study-level results and caveats: Shorter templates might be favored by PCR, yet because patient and control samples were amplified and corrected together, any such skew would affect both groups equally. At VDJ recombination sites, patients with type 1 diabetes made fewer insertions and deleted more nucleotides, a pattern implying thymic rearrangement abnormalities. Because cDNA was sequenced instead of genomic DNA, activated cells with high expression could be over-represented, although the groups did not differ in activation or CD3 levels. Because small numbers of individuals were included in the HLA sub-analyses, any influence of HLA type on TCRB rearrangement was left unresolved. Naive, central memory and regulatory TCRB repertoires appeared more similar among patients than among healthy donors. In all four CD4+ subsets, TCRB CDR3 length was moderately but significantly shorter in type 1 diabetes patients.

All of the isolated RNA was reverse transcribed with the High Capacity cDNA Reverse Transcription Kit, so expressed TCRB transcripts were sequenced. Deep immunoSEQ sequencing was applied to naive, central memory and regulatory T cell samples, giving an average of about 3.7 million total reads per sample. Sorted cells were lysed in RLT buffer, and RNA was extracted using DNase-treated RNeasy Micro or Mini kits according to cell number. Each cell subset was processed on its own to prevent cross-contamination, while patient and healthy donor samples were processed together. TCRB sequences were amplified from cDNA with the immunoSEQ multiplex PCR, producing 87-bp fragments spanning the CDR3 region. Amplicons were sequenced on the Illumina HiSeq platform. Turning to the authors' computational methods: PCR bias was computationally corrected using synthetic template baselines, reads within Hamming distance 2 were collapsed, and singletons that could not be merged were discarded. By aligning reads against IMGT, V, D and J genes, CDR3 length, and insertions or deletions at six rearrangement sites were assigned. Within each subset, clonotype counts were normalized to sorted cell number, and only after that were true diversity and Gini coefficients computed with the tcR R package. The overlap coefficient, calculated on TCRB nucleotide sequences, was used to quantify repertoire sharing. Out-of-frame TCRB sequences from naive cells were analyzed to stand in for the pre-selection repertoire. TCRdb took over this immuneACCESS table, retaining in-frame rearrangements with V and J assigned. Such tables are incomplete; in checked studies, under half of the missing clones stem from an unresolved V gene, and the remainder is unexplained. That table is the source of V, J and clone size, and D and trimming were worked out from the DNA. This sample is represented by a few hundred thousand clones; approximately 15% of them were singletons. Roughly 0.015% of the sample belongs to the ten largest clones.

A single peripheral blood draw of around 0.11 L on average was collected from each donor into heparinised tubes. A BD FACSAria II was used to sort naive, central memory, regulatory and stem cell-like memory CD4+ T cells with a panel that included CD45RO, CCR7, CD25, CD127, CD95 and CD27. Every sorted population had a purity above 95%. PBMCs were isolated right away by Lymphoprep density gradient centrifugation and were stained directly, without culture. Samples were stained and sorted in pairs, with one healthy donor and one patient per experiment, so that batch effects were minimized. This clone was seen only a few times. Its antigen has not been determined. No much larger clonotype is one base removed from it; base qualities were not supplied. The clonotype was recovered from a young man with type 1 diabetes. Sequences were obtained from naive CD4+ T cells from blood. In the paper's terms, the cell subset or site label means: true naive CD4+ T cells.

The CDR3 region: CASRTPGQGKVEQFF. The nucleotides read TGTGCCAGCAGAACCCCGGGACAGGGTAAAGTTGAGCAGTTCTTC. Recombination joined TRBV6-6 with TRBJ2-1; TRBD1 matches 9 bases in the middle. CDR1 MNHNY and CDR2 SVGAGI were looked up in the germline V gene (reference sequence). Here V drops 6 bases and J drops 9 bases, and the junction holds 12 bases not matched to any gene. From the cysteine up to the phenylalanine, the CDR3 has a length of 15 residues. The read is trimmed to its CDR3 DNA, 45 bases read in frame from base 1.